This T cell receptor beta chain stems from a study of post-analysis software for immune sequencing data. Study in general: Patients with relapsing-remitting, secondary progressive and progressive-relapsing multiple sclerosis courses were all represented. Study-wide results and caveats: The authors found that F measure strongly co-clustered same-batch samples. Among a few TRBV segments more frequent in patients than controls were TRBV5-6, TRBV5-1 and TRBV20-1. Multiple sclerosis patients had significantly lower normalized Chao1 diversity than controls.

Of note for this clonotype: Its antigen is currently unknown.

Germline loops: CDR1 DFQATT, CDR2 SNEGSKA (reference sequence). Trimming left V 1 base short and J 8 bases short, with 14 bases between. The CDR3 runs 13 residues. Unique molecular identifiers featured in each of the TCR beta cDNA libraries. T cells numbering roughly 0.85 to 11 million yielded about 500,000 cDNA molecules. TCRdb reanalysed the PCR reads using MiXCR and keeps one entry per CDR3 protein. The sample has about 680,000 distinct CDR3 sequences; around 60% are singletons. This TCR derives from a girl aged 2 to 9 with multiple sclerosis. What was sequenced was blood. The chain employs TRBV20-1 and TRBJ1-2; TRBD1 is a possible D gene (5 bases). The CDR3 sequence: CSARVKGANGYTF. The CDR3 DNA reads TGCAGTGCTAGAGTAAAAGGGGCTAACGGCTACACCTTC.